What follows are 12 T cell receptor beta chains derived from one specimen sequenced in a study of early T cells in non-severe SARS-CoV-2 infection. Using its own MiXCR run on the 5' RACE reads, TCRdb lists one record per CDR3 protein. The profile shows tens of thousands of distinct CDR3 sequences, about a sixth of them singletons. Sequenced sample: whole blood. The source is an adult who was a healthcare worker with PCR-confirmed SARS-CoV-2 infection or an uninfected control (not recorded which).

The rearrangement joins TRBV7-2 to TRBJ2-3, with TRBD2 as a possible D gene (5 bases). This CDR3 comprises 14 residues. V lost 6 bases, J lost 0 bases, and 10 bases lay in between. CDR1 is SGHTA and CDR2 is FQGNSA in the germline V gene. The CDR3 spells CASRPGFSTDTQYF. CDR3 coding DNA: TGTGCCAGCAGACCGGGGTTTAGCACAGATACGCAGTATTTT.

This clonotype has a count of ten or more. The chain uses TRBV20-1 and TRBJ1-4, with 10 nucleotides matching TRBD1. This CDR3 spans 14 amino acids. With 2 bases clipped from V and 8 bases from J, the junction kept 5 bases outside the gene matches. Germline values: CDR1 DFQATT, CDR2 SNEGSKA (reference sequence). CDR3 sequence: CSARKGQGGEKLFF. The CDR3 DNA reads TGCAGTGCTAGAAAAGGACAGGGGGGCGAAAAACTGTTTTTT.

This clonotype was detected only a few times. The V gene is TRBV6-1, the J gene TRBJ1-2; possible D gene TRBD1, 6 bases. Trimming removed 8 bases from V and 8 bases from J, with 21 bases in between. CDR1 and CDR2 from the germline V gene are MNHNS and SASEGT. The CDR3 has 14 residues. CDR3 region: CASGYRGGIEGYTF. The CDR3 nucleotides read TGTGCCAGCGGATACCGGGGGGGCATAGAGGGCTACACCTTC.

This clonotype showed up just a few times. This chain joins TRBV9 and TRBJ2-3; 9 nucleotides agree with TRBD2. The trim removed 5 bases at V and 2 bases at J, leaving 6 bases unmatched. The CDR3 totals 15 residues. The germline CDR1 and CDR2 sequences are SGDLS and YYNGEE. DNA of the CDR3: TGTGCCAGCAGGGATCTAGCGGGGCCCACAGATACGCAGTATTTT. Its translation is CASRDLAGPTDTQYF.

The rearrangement links TRBV7-9 to TRBJ2-5; TRBD1 matches at 11 bases. The CDR3 sequence is 16 residues long. Unmatched junction bases numbered 7, after V lost 3 bases and J lost 4 bases. Germline V lookup: CDR1 SEHNR, CDR2 FQNEAQ (reference sequence). CDR3 sequence (DNA): TGTGCCAGCAGCTTTTCCGGACAGGGGGCAGGAGAGACCCAGTACTTC. Translating it yields CASSFSGQGAGETQYF.

The J gene is TRBJ2-2, the V gene TRBV19; TRBD1 matches at 9 bases. The trim removed 9 bases at V and 4 bases at J, leaving 12 bases unmatched. Germline lookup yields CDR1 LNHDA and CDR2 SQIVND (reference sequence). The CDR3 is made up of 16 amino acids. The CDR3 nucleotides read TGTGCCAGGCCTTCAGGGACAGGGAAACCCACCGGGGAGCTGTTTTTT. This translates into CARPSGTGKPTGELFF.

There are a few counts of this clonotype. This sequence joins TRBV11-2 and TRBJ2-5; either TRBD1 or TRBD2 may supply D (5 bases each). This CDR3 comprises 15 residues. Germline CDR1 is SGHAT and CDR2 is FQNNGV. V shed 3 bases and J shed 0 bases, with 11 bases lying between them. CDR3 coding DNA: TGTGCCAGCAGCTTCCGGGGCAAGTACCAAGAGACCCAGTACTTC. Protein product: CASSFRGKYQETQYF.

This clonotype has a count of ten or more. This chain uses TRBV20-1 with TRBJ1-1, with TRBD1 identical over 8 bases. The CDR3 totals 15 residues. V trimming: 0 bases; J trimming: 5 bases; junction bases outside the gene matches: 8. Germline CDR1 DFQATT, CDR2 SNEGSKA (reference sequence). Written as DNA, the CDR3 is TGCAGTGCTAGAGACAGGAACAGGGGGAAGACTGAAGCTTTCTTT. It codes for CSARDRNRGKTEAFF.

The CDR3 loop is CASSLYGSNYEQYF. The CDR3 DNA follows: TGTGCCAGCAGCTTATACGGAAGCAACTACGAGCAGTACTTC. V usage is TRBV11-2 and J usage is TRBJ2-7; no definite D call. CDR1 SGHAT and CDR2 FQNNGV come from the germline V gene. The CDR3 is made up of 14 amino acids. V was clipped by 2 bases and J by 3 bases, with 11 bases between them.

This clonotype was observed many times. V and J are TRBV28 and TRBJ2-6; TRBD1 matches at 9 bases. Trimming removed 5 bases from V and 1 base from J; junction bases left unmatched: 9. Germline assignment: CDR1 MDHEN and CDR2 SYDVKM. This CDR3 has 18 amino acids. The CDR3 sequence: CASSTLPGTGSGANVLTF. The CDR3 DNA follows: TGTGCCAGCAGTACTCTTCCCGGGACAGGGTCTGGGGCCAACGTCCTGACTTTC.

A few counts support this clonotype. V usage is TRBV19 and J usage is TRBJ2-7, with D perhaps assigned TRBD1 or TRBD2 (5 bases each). This CDR3 contains 15 residues. The germline gives CDR1 LNHDA, CDR2 SQIVND (reference sequence). Between the trimmed V and J ends, which lost 3 bases and 3 bases, there was a span of 15 bases. The CDR3 here is CASSILSRGVYEQYF. The CDR3, as DNA: TGTGCCAGTAGTATTCTTAGTCGGGGCGTCTACGAGCAGTACTTC.

This chain uses TRBV20-1 with TRBJ1-2, with 9 bases aligning to TRBD1. The germline V gene has CDR1 DFQATT and CDR2 SNEGSKA (reference sequence). CDR3 length: 15 residues. J gave up 2 bases and V 2 bases, and 6 bases lay outside the gene matches. CDR3 sequence reads: CSARIRTGDNYGYTF. The CDR3 DNA sequence: TGCAGTGCTAGAATAAGGACAGGGGACAACTATGGCTACACCTTC.